The clone carrying this T cell receptor beta chain was observed a handful of times. In building TCR beta libraries, iRepertoire HTBI primers were used together with Arm-PCR of CDR3 regions. MiXCR was run by TCRdb on the multiplex PCR reads, yielding one entry per CDR3 protein. The sample carries 350,000 to 500,000 distinct CDR3 sequences, approximately 16% recorded once. This sample's time point: newly diagnosed GD, antithyroid drugs for less than 3 months. The TCR library used RNA extracted from PBMCs. The source of the patients was an endocrinology department in Xi'an, China. This sample is part of a study of regulatory T cells in long-lasting Graves disease. Germline-derived CDR1 and CDR2 are SGHTA and FQGNSA. The ends were cut back, 6 bases at V and 4 bases at J, with 15 bases in the middle. CDR3 length: 14 residues. These data were likewise used in another study, on T cells in Graves' hyperthyroidism and ophthalmopathy.

The chain links TRBV7-2 to TRBJ1-1, with D maybe TRBD1 (6 bases). The sample was peripheral blood mononuclear cells (PBMCs), taken at new diagnosis, from a patient treated with antithyroid drugs. This TCR was sampled from a woman aged 18-29 years with Graves disease. CDR3: CASSEKVQGTEAFF. CDR3 bases: TGTGCCAGCAGTGAAAAGGTACAGGGCACTGAAGCTTTCTTT.